The T cell receptor beta chain under discussion was sequenced for a study of cytomegalovirus exposure and HLA in healthy donors. Primers for the PCR totalled 60 Vbeta and 13 Jbeta. Sequenced by immunoSEQ multiplex PCR; TCRdb stores in-frame clones only, minus some. The table records more than 95,000 clones, 83% of them present only once. The length of the CDR3 is 14 residues. V shed 3 bases and J shed 0 bases, with 5 bases lying between them. Germline V lookup: CDR1 KGHSH, CDR2 LQKENI. This TCR derives from a woman aged 40 to 50 in good health and CMV-seropositive. The chain couples TRBV18 to TRBJ1-4; unclear D gene. The sample consisted of PBMCs. CDR3 region: CASSPLATNEKLFF. CDR3 bases: TGTGCCAGCTCACCGTTAGCAACTAATGAAAAACTGTTTTTT.